This T cell receptor (beta chain) is drawn from a study of cytomegalovirus exposure and HLA in healthy donors listed by TCRdb under 2017. Regarding the complete study: In an earlier analysis of about 560 of the donors, approximately 300 Gb of sequence data and 95 million to 130 million unique TCR beta sequences from some 170 million T cells were reported. To predict cytomegalovirus infection status, the study combined high-throughput TCR immunosequencing, statistical association of individual TCRs with disease status, and machine learning. The study aimed to test whether signatures of past pathogen exposure could be identified by cataloging public T cell receptors. HLA typing included class I and class II loci at four-digit resolution. To study patterns of TCR occurrence, a later analysis re-analyzed previously published TCR beta repertoires from 550 to 800 donors and added high-resolution HLA genotyping. Along with the approximately 700-subject first cohort, a separate validation cohort of over a hundred different subjects was used. Because of strong linkage in the cohort, 4 to 6 DR-DQ haplotypes were treated as single units for association and clustering. In a later genetic analysis, genome-wide SNP genotypes for about three fifths of the roughly 670 donors were used, and that subset was treated as a discovery cohort. On average, around 200,000 unique TCR beta nucleotide sequences were sequenced per donor among about 400 genotyped donors of the cohort, with 15% to 20% of those sequences being non-productive. To decide whether each TCR beta V gene segment behaved as functional or pseudogenic, an earlier analysis of fewer than 750 of the donors relied on high-throughput TCR beta sequencing. Among the roughly 400 genotyped donors, about 85% belonged to the genetic ancestry cluster associated with self-reported Caucasian donors. The later analysis used no new phenotypic data to find candidate immune exposures, relying instead on TCR beta sequences and their occurrence across donors. The T cell repertoires of under 700 subjects were profiled by immunosequencing and related to cytomegalovirus serostatus. About 280 gigabases of sequencing data and approximately 80 million unique TCR sequences were included in an early release covering about 700 HLA-typed donors. Alongside the repertoire data, information on donor age, sex, ethnicity and CMV serostatus was compiled. Every discovery cohort repertoire had been produced on one sequencing platform. Typing coverage varied by locus: roughly 620-630 donors for A, B, C, DRB1 and DQB1; around 560 for DQA1; nearly 610 for DPA1; 450 to 480 for DPB1. Study-wide conclusions, independent of this receptor: Strong co-occurrence of HLA alleles, especially DR and DQ, made assigning TCR associations to individual alleles difficult. Linkage disequilibrium might explain the correlated functional status among segregating V segments, but an unknown experimental factor could not be excluded. V-gene and J-gene trimming of TCR beta chains was associated with a missense DCLRE1C variant in a later genetic analysis, and the association was replicated in an independent cohort. Compared with the approximately 670-donor mean, donors in an Asian-associated ancestry cluster had fewer N-insertions in productive TCRs, according to a later genetic analysis. The presence/absence analyses assumed that sequencing depth was roughly uniform across donors, and that assumption may not be true. Some IMGT-functional V segments, including TRBV6-2 and TRBV6-3, could not be distinguished by the 87-base-pair reads and were therefore excluded. In a later analysis, TCR association rates were found to vary across HLA loci, with the most associated TCRs seen for DRB1 alleles and the fewest for HLA-C alleles. Three of the identified cytomegalovirus-associated TCR beta chains were confirmed in vitro to be specific for cytomegalovirus antigens. A cluster of highly shared sequence variants was judged likely to represent a technical artifact of the sequencing pipeline. Specific HLA alleles were associated with 16,951 TCR beta sequences at a false discovery rate of 0.05 in a later analysis. In a later analysis, several top co-occurrence clusters were reported to appear linked to parvovirus B19, influenza, CMV and Epstein-Barr virus. Most TCR sequences were seen in very few donors, while some public TCRs were found in many individuals. The earlier analysis of 587 of the donors excluded 15 to 20 rarely observed V segments, including chromosome 9 orphons, because counts were too low. The classifier was reported to diagnose cytomegalovirus status with high specificity and sensitivity in both the original cohort and the validation cohort. A further reported finding was that TCR beta sequences accurately predicted the HLA-A and HLA-B alleles for most subjects in the first cohort. HLA typing was unavailable for some donors at each locus, so association tests used only the typed subset. Immune exposure information for the cohort was limited to CMV serostatus. In the study, around 150 TCR beta chains were listed as associated with cytomegalovirus. Broadly in line with IMGT annotations, most TCR beta V segments showed up in productive rearrangements about 90% or about 30% of the time in an earlier analysis of several hundred of the donors. According to the authors, the approach could potentially be generalized to other disease states and immunological phenotypes. According to a later analysis, most CMV-associated TCR beta chains appeared to be HLA-restricted, and the HLA associations seemed to be driven largely by CMV exposure. Only TCR beta chains were sequenced in this cohort, and the absence of alpha or paired-chain data limited detectable features. In a later analysis, HLA-associated TCR beta chains showed more clonal expansion and lower generation probabilities than non-associated chains that were equally common.

With regard to this clone: It has no known antigen specificity. The same CDR3 can be traced to other DNA sequences in this sample.

V loses 0 bases at its end and J loses 5 bases; junction bases beyond the gene matches: 9. The germline V gene encodes CDR1 GTSNPN and CDR2 SVGIG (reference sequence). The CDR3 sequence holds 15 residues, the cysteine and phenylalanine included. Just the 45-base CDR3 DNA is kept, in frame starting at base 1. Library preparation was by the immunoSEQ multiplex PCR assay. For the multiplex PCR, a mixture combining 60 forward primers for TCR Vbeta segments and 13 reverse primers for TCR Jbeta segments was used. A multiplex PCR assay on genomic DNA amplified the CDR3 region of rearranged TCR beta genes. On the Illumina HiSeq System, the amplified TCR beta libraries were sequenced as 87-base-pair reads. Per the source publication's procedure: A later analysis tallied around 80 million unique TCR beta chains across the 666 repertoires, and 10 million to 11 million of those chains were shared by two or more donors. A nearest-neighbor algorithm error-corrected the raw reads and collapsed the reads into unique sequences, merging closely related sequences to remove PCR and sequencing errors. V, D and J gene segments were assigned by aligning CDR3 sequences to IMGT reference sequences. Each retained sequence needed at least a six-nucleotide match to both a V gene segment and a J gene segment. Rearrangements were called productive when the CDR3 lacked stop codons and stayed in frame with V and J; all others were non-productive. CDR3 was defined by IMGT convention, running from the second conserved V-encoded cysteine to the conserved J-encoded phenylalanine. In an earlier analysis of roughly 580 of the donors, sequences lacking an unambiguous match to a single V gene segment were excluded. In an earlier analysis of approximately 590 of the donors, a V segment was called functional when productive rearrangements were above 56.7%, and segregating when the standard deviation between donors exceeded 5%. To diagnose cytomegalovirus status from the catalog of TCR beta chain sequences, a statistical classification framework was built. In a later analysis, V and J genes were assigned by comparing TCR nucleotide sequences against IMGT/GENE-DB human TR gene sequences. The TCRdist pipeline was used in a later analysis to assign CDR3 sequences and most-parsimonious VDJ recombination scenarios. In a later analysis, each TCR beta chain was defined by its CDR3 amino acid sequence together with its V-gene family, and reads without a unique V-gene family were excluded. To address suspected cross-contamination and a sequencing artifact, a later analysis removed around 600 highly shared, low-generation-probability nucleotide sequences. A later analysis calculated a clonal expansion index for each public chain from normalized within-repertoire ranks of inferred template counts. Generation probabilities in a later analysis came from a VDJ recombination model fitted to out-of-frame rearrangements, and those results were checked against IGoR. A later analysis scored TCR-TCR, TCR-HLA and TCR-CMV co-occurrence with hypergeometric tests, applying a repertoire-size bias correction to TCR pairs. False discovery rates were estimated in a later analysis by permuting HLA or CMV assignments 20 times. In a later analysis, co-occurring TCRs were grouped using DBSCAN, and TCRdist sequence similarity was added for clustering within HLA-allele-positive subsets. Repertoires with fewer than 30,000 or more than 120,000 public chains, plus five repertoires with anomalous nucleotide sharing, were excluded from co-occurrence clustering. TCRdb stores this immuneACCESS table with in-frame sequences only. Part of the clones is absent; in the studies checked, under half of the shortfall reflects unresolved V genes, and no reason is known for the rest. The V and J calls and clone size come from that table; D and trimming were worked out from the DNA. The table held for this sample gives approximately 80,000 clones. The ten largest clones add up to 1.1% of the sample.

The cohort comprised 670 or so healthy bone marrow donors. Cohort members were all nominally healthy when sampled, although unrecorded immune exposures were likely present. The donor was CMV seronegative and was included in the group of 352 seronegative cohort members. A peripheral blood sample was collected from each donor, and TCR beta sequencing was performed on peripheral blood mononuclear cells. The Qiagen DNeasy Blood Extraction Kit was used to extract genomic DNA from the blood cell samples. The specimen was PBMCs. The receptor chain draws on TRBV30 and TRBJ2-5, with 7 central nucleotides matching TRBD2. The receptor was derived from a woman aged 25 to 45 in good health and CMV-seronegative. The DNA reads TGTGCCTGGAGTGTAGGCGGGGGAGCCGGGGAGACCCAGTACTTC. This is translated as CAWSVGGGAGETQYF. Outside the CDR3, residues come from the reference TRBV30 and TRBJ2-5 proteins, so the full variable domain is: SQTIHQWPATLVQPVGSPLSLECTVEGTSNPNLYWYRQAAGRGLQLLFYSVGIGQISSEVPQNLSASRPQDRQFILSSKKLLLSDSGFYLCAWSVGGGAGETQYFGPGTRLLVL.